This T cell receptor (beta chain) comes out of a study of blood T cell repertoires in COVID-19. Produced via immunoSEQ multiplex PCR; TCRdb's table is partial and in-frame only. The repertoire holds more than 200,000 clones, with approximately 84% as singletons. Trimming took 6 bases from V and 5 from J; bases not matched to a gene: 6. From germline, CDR1 is MDHEN and CDR2 SYDVKM. CDR3 length: 13 residues. Patients of the Seattle cohort, enrolled during active infection, were followed longitudinally. The receptor comes from a man aged 45 to 65 with COVID-19, enrolled during active disease. Material: peripheral blood. The chain joins TRBV28 to TRBJ2-7, with 8 bases matching TRBD2. In DNA form, the CDR3 reads TGTGCCAGCAGGAGCGGGGGAATCCACGAGCAGTACTTC. Translation: CASRSGGIHEQYF.